The rows below give T cell receptor beta chains drawn from one sample of a study of blood T cell repertoires in COVID-19. Sequencing used immunoSEQ multiplex PCR; TCRdb keeps in-frame clones, though not all of them. Of about 270,000 clones in the sample, 89% were seen once. What was sequenced was peripheral blood. These receptors came from a man aged 50-60 years with acute or convalescent COVID-19. The CDR3 runs from the conserved cysteine through the conserved F or W. Fields, in order: clone size, V gene, D gene, J gene, CDR3 protein, CDR3 DNA. A D gene is named only where the DNA matches it firmly. Not every row has a clone size; where given, it reads once, few, many or a size class.

clone_size: NA
v_call: TRBV6-5
d_call: NA
j_call: TRBJ1-6
cdr3_aa: CAFIGKRDSPLHF
cdr3_nt: TGTGCCTTTATTGGTAAGCGGGATTCACCCCTCCACTTT

clone_size: NA
v_call: TRBV3-1/TRBV3-2
d_call: TRBD1
j_call: TRBJ2-2
cdr3_aa: CASSLGQGRIGIGTGELFF
cdr3_nt: TGTGCCAGCAGCCTCGGACAGGGACGAATTGGCATCGGCACCGGGGAGCTGTTTTTT

clone_size: few
v_call: TRBV30
d_call: NA
j_call: TRBJ1-1
cdr3_aa: CAWTRGAGVNTEAFF
cdr3_nt: TGTGCCTGGACCCGGGGGGCAGGGGTGAACACTGAAGCTTTCTTT

clone_size: NA
v_call: TRBV13
d_call: NA
j_call: TRBJ2-1
cdr3_aa: CASKRWGVGEQFF
cdr3_nt: TGTGCCAGCAAGAGGTGGGGGGTCGGTGAGCAGTTCTTC

clone_size: NA
v_call: TRBV30
d_call: NA
j_call: TRBJ1-2
cdr3_aa: CAWSVRGFGYTF
cdr3_nt: TGTGCCTGGAGTGTAAGAGGGTTTGGCTACACCTTC

clone_size: once
v_call: TRBV5-4
d_call: NA
j_call: TRBJ2-2
cdr3_aa: CASSSWTTNTGELFF
cdr3_nt: TGTGCCAGCAGCTCGTGGACAACGAACACCGGGGAGCTGTTTTTT

clone_size: NA
v_call: TRBV9
d_call: NA
j_call: TRBJ2-2
cdr3_aa: CASRSTGSNTGELFF
cdr3_nt: TGTGCCAGCAGGTCCACAGGGTCAAACACCGGGGAGCTGTTTTTT

clone_size: NA
v_call: TRBV6-1
d_call: NA
j_call: TRBJ2-7
cdr3_aa: CASSEGGTYEQYF
cdr3_nt: TGTGCCAGCAGTGAAGGGGGCACCTACGAGCAGTACTTC

clone_size: NA
v_call: TRBV7-2
d_call: NA
j_call: TRBJ1-4
cdr3_aa: CASSPLGPRLQEKLFF
cdr3_nt: TGTGCCAGCAGCCCACTAGGCCCCAGGCTCCAGGAAAAACTGTTTTTT

clone_size: NA
v_call: TRBV3-1/TRBV3-2
d_call: TRBD1
j_call: TRBJ1-3
cdr3_aa: CASSLGTGLRNTIYF
cdr3_nt: TGTGCCAGCAGCCTCGGGACAGGGCTTAGAAACACCATATATTTT

clone_size: NA
v_call: TRBV18
d_call: TRBD1
j_call: TRBJ2-2
cdr3_aa: CASSPGTGWTGELFF
cdr3_nt: TGTGCCAGCTCACCAGGGACAGGCTGGACCGGGGAGCTGTTTTTT

clone_size: NA
v_call: TRBV5-5
d_call: NA
j_call: TRBJ2-7
cdr3_aa: CASTHMYEQYF
cdr3_nt: TGTGCCAGCACCCACATGTACGAGCAGTACTTC

clone_size: NA
v_call: TRBV6-5
d_call: TRBD1
j_call: TRBJ1-2
cdr3_aa: CASRQGGNYGYTF
cdr3_nt: TGTGCCAGCAGACAGGGGGGGAACTATGGCTACACCTTC

clone_size: NA
v_call: TRBV7-9
d_call: TRBD1
j_call: TRBJ2-7
cdr3_aa: CASSLEVAGQGKDPYF
cdr3_nt: TGTGCCAGCAGCTTAGAGGTTGCGGGACAGGGGAAGGATCCGTACTTC

clone_size: few
v_call: TRBV19
d_call: NA
j_call: TRBJ1-1
cdr3_aa: CASSVGGIRHTEAFF
cdr3_nt: TGTGCCAGTAGCGTGGGGGGGATTCGCCACACTGAAGCTTTCTTT

clone_size: NA
v_call: TRBV3-1/TRBV3-2
d_call: TRBD2
j_call: TRBJ2-7
cdr3_aa: CASSPRGTSGGYEQYF
cdr3_nt: TGTGCCAGCAGCCCACGAGGGACTAGCGGGGGATACGAGCAGTACTTC